The present T cell receptor beta chain was sequenced within a study of beta chain features in type 1 diabetes (dated by TCRdb to the late 2010s). With respect to the entire study: Mean age, gender distribution, total cell number and subset yield did not differ between patients and healthy donors. In the study, recently diagnosed type 1 diabetes patients and matched healthy donors were compared on the TCRB repertoires of their sorted circulating CD4+ T cell subsets. Regulatory and stem cell-like memory subsets were isolated from only 8 patients and about 8 healthy donors, whereas naive and central memory subsets came from all 30 or so donors. A total of 85 million to 110 million sorted cells were examined across all samples, and RNA yield correlated strongly with the number of cells per subset. Paper-wide results and their limitations: A moderate but significant shortening of TCRB CDR3 length was observed in type 1 diabetes patients in all four CD4+ subsets. Naive, central memory and regulatory TCRB repertoires appeared to be more similar among patients than among healthy donors. Patients with type 1 diabetes made fewer insertions and deleted more nucleotides at VDJ recombination sites, implying thymic rearrangement abnormalities. PCR might favor shorter templates, but patient and control samples were amplified and corrected together, so any skew would affect both groups equally. Because cDNA rather than genomic DNA was sequenced, highly expressing activated cells could have been over-represented, although no difference in activation and CD3 levels was found between groups. HLA sub-analyses involved small numbers of individuals, so any influence of HLA type on TCRB rearrangement remained unresolved.

The entire amount of isolated RNA was reverse transcribed using the High Capacity cDNA Reverse Transcription Kit, so the sequenced TCRB transcripts were expressed ones. Naive, central memory and regulatory T cell samples underwent deep immunoSEQ sequencing, averaging about 3.57 million total reads per sample. After sorted cells were lysed in RLT buffer, RNA was extracted with DNase-treated RNeasy Micro or Mini kits, with the choice depending on cell number. Each cell subset was processed separately to prevent cross-contamination, with patient and healthy donor samples processed together. The immunoSEQ multiplex PCR was used to amplify TCRB sequences from cDNA, yielding 87-bp fragments that span the CDR3 region. Amplicons were sequenced on the Illumina HiSeq platform. The study's own analysis went as follows. Synthetic template baselines were used to correct PCR bias computationally, reads within Hamming distance 2 were collapsed, and singletons that could not be merged were discarded. By aligning reads against IMGT, V, D and J genes, CDR3 length, and insertions or deletions at six rearrangement sites were assigned. Within each subset, clonotype counts were normalized to sorted cell number, and only after that were true diversity and Gini coefficients computed with the tcR R package. The overlap coefficient, calculated on TCRB nucleotide sequences, was used to measure repertoire sharing. TCRdb stores this immuneACCESS table with in-frame sequences only. Part of the clones is absent; in the studies checked, under half of the shortfall reflects unresolved V genes, and no reason is known for the rest. From that table come the V and J calls and clone size; the DNA was used to work out D and trimming. For this sample the table gives around 300,000 clones, of which under 8.5% were detected only once. The ten most abundant clones make up roughly 1% of the sample.

Measured from the cysteine to the phenylalanine, the CDR3 is 14 residues long. The kept DNA is CDR3 alone, 42 bases in frame from the first base. Clipping removes 5 bases from V and 3 bases from J, with 4 as the unmatched junction base count. Per the germline V gene, SGHRS is the CDR1 and YFSETQ is the CDR2. This clone was counted at least ten times. Its target antigen remains unknown. No clone much larger than this one lies a single base away; base qualities are absent. This same CDR3 is encoded by further DNA sequences in the sample. Each donor gave one peripheral blood draw, approximately 110 mL on average, collected into heparinised tubes. Naive, central memory, regulatory and stem cell-like memory CD4+ T cells were sorted on a BD FACSAria II using a panel including CD45RO, CCR7, CD25, CD127, CD95 and CD27. Every sorted population had a purity above 98%. PBMCs were isolated immediately by Lymphoprep density gradient centrifugation and stained directly without culture. So that batch effects would be minimized, each experiment stained and sorted samples in pairs, pairing one healthy donor with one patient.

Sequenced: central memory CD4+ T cells from blood. In this chain, TRBV5-1 is recombined with TRBJ2-7, with 11 central nucleotides matching TRBD2. The TCR comes from a young woman in good health. In nucleotide form, the sequence is TGCGCCAGCAGTTCCACTAGCGGGAGCTACGAGCAGTACTTC. This yields the protein CASSSTSGSYEQYF.